The 21 T cell receptor beta chains below all came from one sample that was sequenced in a study of blood T cells in healthy people across ages. Combining a sample-barcoded 5' primer with a J-beta primer mix, a second PCR ran for about 7 to 11 cycles. TCRdb independently ran MiXCR on the 5' RACE reads; one entry per CDR3 protein. This sample has about 1.8 million distinct CDR3 sequences; 49% occur once, and the top ten carry over 2%. The specimen sequenced was blood. The receptor source for this set is a woman aged 40 to 55 in good health.

The gene calls are TRBV12-3 or TRBV12-4 and TRBJ2-7; a possible D gene is TRBD2 (5 bases). The CDR3 is 15 residues long. V was cut by 8 bases and J by 2 bases, with 19 bases left in between. The CDR3 here is CASRSPRGLTYEQYF. For the CDR3, the DNA is TGTGCCAGCCGCTCCCCCCGCGGACTTACCTACGAGCAGTACTTC.

This clonotype was seen only a few times. V and J are TRBV12-3 or TRBV12-4 and TRBJ2-7; tentative D call: TRBD1 (6 bases). The CDR3 covers 16 residues. V shed 0 bases and J shed 2 bases, with 14 bases lying between them. The CDR3 sequence: CASSLAGDKVAYEQYF. For the CDR3, the DNA is TGTGCCAGCAGTTTAGCCGGGGACAAGGTCGCCTACGAGCAGTACTTC.

The chain uses TRBV15 and TRBJ2-5, with D unresolved. The CDR3 runs to 13 residues. Germline CDR1 is LNHNV and CDR2 is YYDKDF (reference sequence). Deletions cut 4 bases from V and 2 bases from J, with 8 bases between. CDR3 coding DNA: TGTGCCACCAGCACAAGGGAACAAGAGACCCAGTACTTC. Residues: CATSTREQETQYF.

The sample holds a few counts of this clonotype. The chain is built from TRBV10-3 and TRBJ2-6, with D perhaps TRBD2 (5 bases). The CDR3 is 16 amino acids. V lost 6 bases, J lost 2 bases, and 14 bases lay in between. Germline-derived CDR1 and CDR2 are ENHRY and SYGVKD. CDR3 region: CAISHSLRAGANVLTF. DNA of the CDR3: TGTGCCATCAGCCATTCCCTGAGGGCTGGGGCCAACGTCCTGACTTTC.

This clonotype was seen a handful of times. The J gene is TRBJ2-3, the V gene TRBV7-2; the D is unclear. The CDR3 totals 13 residues. Deletions cut 2 bases from V and 4 bases from J, with 7 bases between. CDR1 and CDR2 (germline): SGHTA, FQGNSA. The chain's CDR3 is CASSLSSADTQYF. The CDR3 DNA sequence: TGTGCCAGCAGCTTAAGCAGCGCAGATACGCAGTATTTT.

This clonotype has more than one count but fewer than ten. The chain couples TRBV27 to TRBJ2-3, with 8 bases that match TRBD2. This CDR3 spans 15 amino acids. Germline CDR1 and CDR2: MNHEY and SMNVEV (reference sequence). V shed 6 bases and J 2 bases; nucleotides not matched to a gene: 7. For the CDR3, the DNA is TGTGCCAGCAGGGGAGGAGCGGGGGTCACAGATACGCAGTATTTT. The encoded protein is CASRGGAGVTDTQYF.

The J gene is TRBJ2-5, the V gene TRBV6-5, with TRBD1 matching 12 bases. Unmatched junction bases numbered 9, after V lost 2 bases and J lost 11 bases. The CDR3 consists of 15 residues. Germline CDR1 is MNHEY and CDR2 is SVGAGI. The CDR3 nucleotides are TGTGCCAGCAGTTACACCGGGACAGGGGGCGATGAGCAGTACTTC. This gives the protein CASSYTGTGGDEQYF.

V and J are TRBV20-1 and TRBJ2-4; TRBD1 matches 7 bases. Looked up from germline, CDR1 is DFQATT and CDR2 is SNEGSKA (reference sequence). The length of the CDR3 is 13 residues. Trimming removed 7 bases from V and 0 bases from J; junction bases left unmatched: 3. CDR3 loop: CSGQGVAKNIQYF. The CDR3 nucleotides read TGCAGTGGGCAGGGGGTAGCCAAAAACATTCAGTACTTC.

This clonotype turned up a few times. The V call is TRBV12-5, the J call TRBJ2-5, with TRBD1 identical over 7 bases. CDR3 size: 12 residues. Germline CDR1 reads LGHNT; CDR2 reads FRNRAP. V was pared by 1 base and J by 7 bases, with 0 bases of the junction left unmatched. The CDR3 reads CASGLDRGTQYF. The CDR3, as DNA: TGTGCTAGTGGTTTGGACAGGGGGACCCAGTACTTC.

The chain uses TRBV6-2 or TRBV6-3 and TRBJ2-7; the D is unclear. CDR1 is MNHEY, CDR2 SVGEGT, per germline. Trimming removed 4 bases from V and 5 bases from J, with 15 bases in between. This CDR3 is 14 amino acids long. CDR3 in amino acids: CASSSAKAYDEQYF. In DNA form, the CDR3 reads TGTGCCAGCAGTTCGGCGAAGGCGTATGACGAGCAGTACTTC.

Only a few counts were recorded for this clonotype. This chain uses TRBV7-2 with TRBJ2-5; 8 bases are shared with TRBD2. V was pared by 5 bases and J by 2 bases, with 10 bases of the junction left unmatched. Per germline, CDR1 SGHTA and CDR2 FQGNSA. This CDR3 comprises 16 residues. The CDR3 loop is CASSLLAGGGQETQYF. CDR3 DNA: TGTGCCAGCAGCCTTTTGGCGGGGGGCGGGCAAGAGACCCAGTACTTC.

CDR3 sequence: CASSDQVGDTQYF. CDR3 sequence (DNA): TGTGCCAGCAGCGACCAAGTTGGGGATACGCAGTATTTT. The gene calls are TRBV7-2 and TRBJ2-3; D not resolved. The CDR3 runs 13 residues. Trimming took 5 bases from V and 6 from J, leaving 12 bases between them. Germline lookup yields CDR1 SGHTA and CDR2 FQGNSA.

The sample holds a few counts of this clonotype. This chain joins TRBV6-2 or TRBV6-3 and TRBJ1-2; no clear D gene. CDR1 and CDR2 (germline): MNHEY, SVGEGT. Between the trimmed V and J ends, which lost 2 bases and 9 bases, there was a span of 13 bases. This CDR3 spans 13 amino acids. The DNA of the CDR3 is TGTGCCAGCAGTTACCCCGACGGCGACCGCTACACCTTC. This gives the protein CASSYPDGDRYTF.

The chain employs TRBV20-1 and TRBJ2-4; TRBD1 is a possible D gene (6 bases). The ends were cut back, 5 bases at V and 13 bases at J, with 21 bases in the middle. This CDR3 has 13 residues. Per germline, CDR1 DFQATT and CDR2 SNEGSKA (reference sequence). CDR3 in DNA: TGCAGTGCTGAGACAGGCAGGGAAAATGAGCAGTACTTC. Its translation: CSAETGRENEQYF.

This clonotype was seen a few times. The chain uses TRBV5-4 and TRBJ2-7; D remains ambiguous. Germline V gene data show CDR1 as SGHNT and CDR2 as YYREEE (reference sequence). Trimming pared 3 bases from V and 3 bases from J, leaving 10 bases between. The CDR3 contains 13 residues. For the CDR3, the DNA is TGTGCCAGCAGCTCAACTAACATCTACGAGCAGTACTTC. This codes for CASSSTNIYEQYF.

The chain recombines TRBV2 with TRBJ1-2, with 7 positions matching TRBD1. Germline V lookup: CDR1 SNHLY, CDR2 FYNNEI. The CDR3 extends over 14 amino acids. The V segment lost 6 bases and the J segment 2 bases; nucleotides outside the gene matches: 6. The CDR3 DNA reads as TGTGCCAGCAGCGCCGACAGGGTAAACTATGGCTACACCTTC. It translates to CASSADRVNYGYTF. The variable domain in full, with the rest retrieved from reference TRBV2 and TRBJ1-2, is EPEVTQTPSHQVTQMGQEVILRCVPISNHLYFYWYRQILGQKVEFLVSFYNNEISEKSEIFDDQFSVERPDGSNFTLKIRSTKLEDSAMYFCASSADRVNYGYTFGSGTRLTVV.

The table lists this clonotype with a count of one. The rearrangement links TRBV5-1 to TRBJ1-2; D call uncertain. The germline V gene encodes CDR1 SGHRS and CDR2 YFSETQ. V shed 0 bases and J shed 3 bases, with 9 bases lying between them. CDR3 size: 14 residues. In DNA, the CDR3 is TGCGCCAGCAGCTTGGATCCCACCGACTATGGCTACACCTTC. Translated: CASSLDPTDYGYTF. The full variable domain, rest sourced from reference TRBV5-1 and TRBJ1-2, is KAGVTQTPRYLIKTRGQQVTLSCSPISGHRSVSWYQQTPGQGLQFLFEYFSETQRNKGNFPGRFSGRQFSNSRSEMNVSTLELGDSALYLCASSLDPTDYGYTFGSGTRLTVV.

This clonotype was seen a handful of times. The chain couples TRBV7-2 to TRBJ2-3; 12 bases fit TRBD2. This CDR3 is 17 amino acids long. Germline CDR1 is SGHTA and CDR2 is FQGNSA. The junction had 5 bases not matched to a gene; V was cut back by 1 base and J by 3 bases. CDR3 sequence (DNA): TGTGCCAGCAGCTTAGGCTCTAGCGGGGGGGGAACAGATACGCAGTATTTT. It yields the protein CASSLGSSGGGTDTQYF.

The chain recombines TRBV27 with TRBJ2-3; D possibly corresponds to TRBD2 (6 bases). V lost 4 bases and J 2 bases, leaving 13 bases between the germline ends. Per germline, CDR1 MNHEY and CDR2 SMNVEV (reference sequence). The CDR3 has 15 residues. CDR3 DNA: TGTGCCAGCAGTTCCCAGACTAGGTACACAGATACGCAGTATTTT. Residues: CASSSQTRYTDTQYF.

The chain joins TRBV4-2 to TRBJ1-1; 8 bases match TRBD1. Unmatched junction bases numbered 6, after V lost 4 bases and J lost 5 bases. Germline V gene sequence: CDR1 LGHNA, CDR2 YNFKEQ. The CDR3 sequence is 14 residues long. The CDR3 sequence is CASSPTGDETEAFF. CDR3 DNA sequence: TGTGCCAGCAGCCCGACAGGGGATGAGACTGAAGCTTTCTTT.

The chain has TRBV29-1 and TRBJ2-1; 10 bases align to TRBD1. This CDR3 contains 12 residues. Germline loops: CDR1 SQVTM, CDR2 ANQGSEA. CDR3 loop: CRADRGQNEQFF. In DNA form, the CDR3 reads TGCAGGGCCGACAGGGGGCAGAATGAGCAGTTCTTC.